This entry concerns a single T cell receptor (beta chain). Its target is unknown. This CDR3 comprises 16 residues. CDR1 and CDR2 (germline): SGHVS, FNYEAQ. The sample originates from a study of monozygotic twins with inflammatory bowel disease. Study-wide points: Relative to healthy twins, IBD patients had fewer clonotypes in common with others, a gap that was especially apparent with disease activity.

No DNA is given; TCRdb re-called the 5' RACE reads and lists each CDR3 protein once. Its clone listing holds just over 300,000 distinct CDR3 sequences. This TCR came from a human donor with ulcerative colitis or Crohn's disease, or a healthy co-twin of an affected twin (not recorded which). Sequenced: blood. The chain employs TRBV7-6 and TRBJ2-5; with no DNA, the TCRdb D assignment of TRBD1 cannot be verified. The CDR3 here is CASSLVWRGTQETQYF.